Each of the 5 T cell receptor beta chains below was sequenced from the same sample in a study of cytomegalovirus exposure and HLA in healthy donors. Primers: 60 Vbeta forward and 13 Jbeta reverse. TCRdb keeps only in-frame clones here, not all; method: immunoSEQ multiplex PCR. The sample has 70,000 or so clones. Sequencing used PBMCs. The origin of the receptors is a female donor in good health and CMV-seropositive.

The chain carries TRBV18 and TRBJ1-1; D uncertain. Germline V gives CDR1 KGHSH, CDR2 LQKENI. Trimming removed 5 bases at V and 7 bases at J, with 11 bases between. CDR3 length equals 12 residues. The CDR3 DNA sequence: TGTGCCAGCTCAACACAGACTATTGAAGCTTTCTTT. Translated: CASSTQTIEAFF.

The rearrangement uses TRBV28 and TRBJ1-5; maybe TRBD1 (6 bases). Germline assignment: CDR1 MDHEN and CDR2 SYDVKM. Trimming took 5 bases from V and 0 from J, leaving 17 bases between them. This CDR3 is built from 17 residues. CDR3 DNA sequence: TGTGCCAGCAGTCCACGGACAGCCACCTATAGCAATCAGCCCCAGCATTTT. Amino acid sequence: CASSPRTATYSNQPQHF.

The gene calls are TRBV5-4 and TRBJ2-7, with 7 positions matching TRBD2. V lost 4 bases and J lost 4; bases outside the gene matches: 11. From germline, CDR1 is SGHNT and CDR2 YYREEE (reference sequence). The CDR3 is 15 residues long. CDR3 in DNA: TGTGCCAGCAGCCCTGGGGGAGGGGCTCGGTACGAGCAGTACTTC. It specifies CASSPGGGARYEQYF.

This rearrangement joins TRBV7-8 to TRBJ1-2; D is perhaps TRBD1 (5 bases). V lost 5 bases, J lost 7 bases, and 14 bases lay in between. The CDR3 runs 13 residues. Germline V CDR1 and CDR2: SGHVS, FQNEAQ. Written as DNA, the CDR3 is TGTGCCAGCAGCGTCCAGCCGGGGGGTGGCTACACCTTC. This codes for CASSVQPGGGYTF.

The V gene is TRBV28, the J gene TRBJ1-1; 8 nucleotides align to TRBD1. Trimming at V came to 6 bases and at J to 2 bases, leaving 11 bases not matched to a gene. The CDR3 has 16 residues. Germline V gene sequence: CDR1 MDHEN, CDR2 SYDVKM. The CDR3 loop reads CASRSSGTGLNTEAFF. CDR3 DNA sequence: TGTGCCAGCAGATCCTCCGGGACAGGACTAAACACTGAAGCTTTCTTT.